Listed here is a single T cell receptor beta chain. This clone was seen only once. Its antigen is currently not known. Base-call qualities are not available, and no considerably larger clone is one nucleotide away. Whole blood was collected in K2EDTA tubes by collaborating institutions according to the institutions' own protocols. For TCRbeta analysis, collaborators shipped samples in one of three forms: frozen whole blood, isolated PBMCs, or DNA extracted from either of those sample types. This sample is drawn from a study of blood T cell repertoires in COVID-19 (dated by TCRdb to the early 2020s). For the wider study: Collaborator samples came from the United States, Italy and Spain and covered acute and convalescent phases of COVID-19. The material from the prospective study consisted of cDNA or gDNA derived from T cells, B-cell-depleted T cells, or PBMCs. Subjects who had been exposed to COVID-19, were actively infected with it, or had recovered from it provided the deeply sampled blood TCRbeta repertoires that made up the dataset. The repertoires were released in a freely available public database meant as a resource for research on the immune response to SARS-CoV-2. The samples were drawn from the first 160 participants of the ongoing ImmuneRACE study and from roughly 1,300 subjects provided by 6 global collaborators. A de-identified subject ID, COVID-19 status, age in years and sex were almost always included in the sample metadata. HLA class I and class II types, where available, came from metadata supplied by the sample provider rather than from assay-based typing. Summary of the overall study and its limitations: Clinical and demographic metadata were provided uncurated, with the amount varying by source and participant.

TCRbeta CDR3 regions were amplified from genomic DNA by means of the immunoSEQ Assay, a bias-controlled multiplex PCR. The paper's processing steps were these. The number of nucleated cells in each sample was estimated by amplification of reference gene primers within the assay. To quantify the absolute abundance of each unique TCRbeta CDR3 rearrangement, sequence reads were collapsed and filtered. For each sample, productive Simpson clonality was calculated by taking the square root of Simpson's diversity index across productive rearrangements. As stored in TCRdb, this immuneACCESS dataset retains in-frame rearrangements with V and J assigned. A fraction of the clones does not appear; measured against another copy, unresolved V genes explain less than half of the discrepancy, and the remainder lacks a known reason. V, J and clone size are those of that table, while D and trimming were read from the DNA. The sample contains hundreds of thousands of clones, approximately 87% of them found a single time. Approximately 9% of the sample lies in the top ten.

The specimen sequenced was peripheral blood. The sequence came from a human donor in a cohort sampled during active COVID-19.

The DNA sequence is as follows: TGTGCCAGCAGTTACACAGGGGTAAACACAGATACGCAGTATTTT. Its protein product is CASSYTGVNTDTQYF. The V gene is TRBV6-2 or TRBV6-3 and the J gene is TRBJ2-3, with TRBD1 identical over 7 junction bases. V loses 2 bases at its end and J loses 2 bases; junction bases beyond the gene matches: 4. Inclusive of the bounding cysteine and phenylalanine, the CDR3 is 15 residues long. Only the CDR3 DNA stays, 45 bases, in frame from base 1. The germline V gene sets CDR1 to MNHEY and CDR2 to SVGEGT.